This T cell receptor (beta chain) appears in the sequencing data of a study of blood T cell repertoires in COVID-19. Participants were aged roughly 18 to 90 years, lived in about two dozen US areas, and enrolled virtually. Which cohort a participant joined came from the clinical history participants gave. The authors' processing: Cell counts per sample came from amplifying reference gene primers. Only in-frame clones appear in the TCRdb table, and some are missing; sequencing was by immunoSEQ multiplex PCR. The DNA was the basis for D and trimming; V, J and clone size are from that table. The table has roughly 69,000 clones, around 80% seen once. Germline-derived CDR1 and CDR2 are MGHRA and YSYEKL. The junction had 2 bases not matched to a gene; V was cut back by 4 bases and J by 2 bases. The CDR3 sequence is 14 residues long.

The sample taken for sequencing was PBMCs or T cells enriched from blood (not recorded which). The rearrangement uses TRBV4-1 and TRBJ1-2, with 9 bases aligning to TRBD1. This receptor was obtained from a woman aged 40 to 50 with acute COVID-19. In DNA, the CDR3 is TGCGCCAGCAGCCCCGGACAGGGGAACTATGGCTACACCTTC. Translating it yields CASSPGQGNYGYTF.